This TCR beta chain originates from a study of cytomegalovirus exposure and HLA in healthy donors. Use of 60 Vbeta and 13 Jbeta primers characterized the PCR. Sequenced by immunoSEQ multiplex PCR; TCRdb stores in-frame clones only, minus some. The repertoire includes about 160,000 clones, 84% of them detected once, and about 6.8% sits in the top ten. This CDR3 region has 16 residues. The germline V gene encodes CDR1 SEHNR and CDR2 FQNEAQ (reference sequence). The J segment lost 7 bases and the V segment lost 4 bases, leaving 12 bases of the junction unmatched. Sequenced input: PBMCs. The sequence was collected from a man over 45 in good health and CMV-seropositive. The gene calls are TRBV7-9 and TRBJ1-5; 8 bases map to TRBD1. CDR3: CASSSSGQGGGQPQHF. The CDR3 coding sequence is TGTGCCAGCAGCTCCAGCGGACAGGGAGGGGGGCAGCCCCAGCATTTT.